This paragraph covers one TCR beta chain sequence. Its antigen is not identified. The sample comes from a study of blood T cells in healthy people across ages. A second PCR, run for roughly 7 to 12 cycles, used a sample-barcoded 5' primer plus a J-beta primer mix. TCRdb fed the 5' RACE reads into MiXCR, producing one record per CDR3 protein. The table includes roughly 800,000 distinct CDR3 sequences, roughly 64% detected once. Notes on the study in general: Observed TCR beta diversity per million T cells went down as age went up. This fall followed a roughly linear course with age.

This clonotype was obtained from a man aged 25 to 45 in good health. The sequenced sample consisted of blood.

The CDR3 coding sequence is TGCAGTGCTAGGCCCGACCAGGGGGGGATAAGGAAACTGTTTTTT. As protein: CSARPDQGGIRKLFF. The chain links TRBV20-1 to TRBJ1-4; 7 bases map to TRBD1. The CDR3 contains 15 residues. The trim removed 3 bases at V and 11 bases at J, leaving 15 bases unmatched. The V gene's germline CDR1 is DFQATT and CDR2 SNEGSKA (reference sequence).